Each of the 20 T cell receptor beta chains below was sequenced from the same sample in a study of cytomegalovirus exposure and HLA in healthy donors. Researchers ran the PCR with 60 Vbeta and 13 Jbeta primers. Here immunoSEQ multiplex PCR was the method, and the copy in TCRdb shows in-frame clones only, minus some. The profile shows some 190,000 clones, 65% to 85% of them singletons. Sequencing used PBMCs. Source of these receptors: a female donor in good health and CMV-seronegative.

This clone came up a few times. This chain joins TRBV7-9 and TRBJ2-1, with 8 bases that match TRBD2. Germline values: CDR1 SEHNR, CDR2 FQNEAQ (reference sequence). With 1 base clipped from V and 9 bases from J, the junction kept 14 bases outside the gene matches. CDR3 length equals 17 residues. Here the CDR3 DNA reads TGTGCCAGCAGCTTAGGAAGCCTAGCGGGCGGGCCCCGTGAGCAGTTCTTC. It yields the protein CASSLGSLAGGPREQFF.

The gene calls are TRBV28 and TRBJ2-1, with D perhaps TRBD1 (6 bases). Germline V gives CDR1 MDHEN, CDR2 SYDVKM. This CDR3 region has 19 residues. The V end lost 6 bases, the J end lost 4 bases, and 28 bases lay between the germline ends. CDR3 sequence (DNA): TGTGCCAGCAGGTCAGGGGCCCCTCTGTCCCCTACGCTGTACAATGAGCAGTTCTTC. This codes for CASRSGAPLSPTLYNEQFF. Full variable domain (rest looked up from reference TRBV28 and TRBJ2-1): DVKVTQSSRYLVKRTGEKVFLECVQDMDHENMFWYRQDPGLGLRLIYFSYDVKMKEKGDIPEGYSVSREKKERFSLILESASTNQTSMYLCASRSGAPLSPTLYNEQFFGPGTRLTVL.

The J gene is TRBJ2-3, the V gene TRBV10-3, with D perhaps TRBD2 (7 bases). The CDR3 covers 15 residues. Germline CDR1 ENHRY, CDR2 SYGVKD. Between the trimmed V and J ends, which lost 10 bases and 3 bases, there was a span of 20 bases. CDR3 bases: TGTGCCACCCGGGGCTGGGGGGGCCGGACAGATACGCAGTATTTT. Encoded protein: CATRGWGGRTDTQYF.

The J gene is TRBJ2-4, the V gene TRBV11-2; 11 nucleotides match TRBD2. CDR3 length: 19 amino acids. With V trimmed by 3 bases and J by 3 bases, 13 bases remained unmatched. From germline, CDR1 is SGHAT and CDR2 FQNNGV. The CDR3 sequence is CASSFEVSSGGRGKNIQYF. The CDR3 nucleotides read TGTGCCAGCAGCTTCGAGGTGTCTAGCGGGGGGAGGGGCAAAAACATTCAGTACTTC.

The chain joins TRBV19 to TRBJ1-1; D is perhaps TRBD1 (6 bases). V was clipped by 9 bases and J by 8 bases, with 16 bases between them. Germline-derived CDR1 and CDR2 are LNHDA and SQIVND (reference sequence). The length of the CDR3 is 12 residues. The DNA for the CDR3 is TGTGCCAGCAATGACGACGACAGGGAAGCTTTCTTT. It codes for CASNDDDREAFF.

The CDR3 spells CASSQRTAYYGYTF. The CDR3 DNA reads TGCGCCAGCAGCCAACGGACAGCCTACTATGGCTACACCTTC. The rearrangement links TRBV4-1 to TRBJ1-2, with a weak D call TRBD1 (6 bases). The CDR3 spans 14 residues. V lost 2 bases and J 3 bases, leaving 10 bases between the germline ends. CDR1 MGHRA and CDR2 YSYEKL come from the germline V gene.

This rearrangement joins TRBV7-2 to TRBJ2-2; D is perhaps TRBD2 (5 bases). This CDR3 contains 16 residues. From germline, CDR1 is SGHTA and CDR2 FQGNSA. V was cut by 4 bases and J by 0 bases, with 12 bases left in between. The CDR3 is CASSYRGGPNTGELFF. The CDR3 bases are TGTGCCAGCAGCTATAGAGGAGGTCCGAACACCGGGGAGCTGTTTTTT.

The CDR3 region has the DNA TGTGCCAGCAGTTTTCGGGGGGAAGGGGGAGCTTTCTTT. Translated, it gives CASSFRGEGGAFF. This sequence joins TRBV27 and TRBJ1-1; a weak D match, TRBD1 (6 bases). The CDR3 loop spans 13 amino acids. Trimming stripped 3 bases from V and 10 bases from J, with 15 bases between. Germline lookup yields CDR1 MNHEY and CDR2 SMNVEV (reference sequence).

This chain connects TRBV7-6 to TRBJ1-1; weak D call: TRBD1 (5 bases). CDR1 is SGHVS and CDR2 is FNYEAQ in the germline V gene. V dropped 1 base and J dropped 3 bases, with 9 bases sitting between them. The CDR3 loop spans 14 amino acids. The CDR3 here is CASSLVGVDTEAFF. The DNA of the CDR3 is TGTGCCAGCAGCTTAGTAGGGGTGGACACTGAAGCTTTCTTT.

J is TRBJ1-6 and V is TRBV7-9, with D tentatively TRBD1 (6 bases). The CDR3 is 14 residues long. Trimming took 6 bases from V and 10 from J, leaving 16 bases between them. The germline gives CDR1 SEHNR, CDR2 FQNEAQ (reference sequence). This CDR3 is CASSSQGSGSPLHF. The DNA for the CDR3 is TGTGCCAGCAGTTCCCAGGGGTCGGGATCACCCCTCCACTTT.

The chain employs TRBV29-1 and TRBJ2-1; 12 bases match TRBD2. Trimming took 4 bases from V and 9 from J; bases not matched to a gene: 10. The length of the CDR3 is 15 residues. Germline values: CDR1 SQVTM, CDR2 ANQGSEA. The CDR3 DNA reads TGCAGCGTTGTCGTTCTAGCGGGAGGGCCTCTTGAGCAGTTCTTC. Its protein is CSVVVLAGGPLEQFF.

This rearrangement joins TRBV30 to TRBJ2-5; 15 bases align to TRBD2. With 5 bases clipped from V and 5 bases from J, the junction kept 15 bases outside the gene matches. The CDR3 spans 18 residues. CDR1 is GTSNPN and CDR2 is SVGIG in the germline V gene (reference sequence). CDR3 sequence (DNA): TGTGCCTGGGGCCCTCCGGGACTAGCGGGAGGAATTTCGGAGACCCAGTACTTC. This translates into CAWGPPGLAGGISETQYF.

The CDR3 nucleotides are TGTGCCAGCAGTTCCCCAATAGCGGGAGGTCCCTACGAGCAGTACTTC. Protein product: CASSSPIAGGPYEQYF. This rearrangement joins TRBV28 to TRBJ2-5, with 10 bases matching TRBD2. Near its end, the DNA agrees better with TRBJ2-7, so the J call may be wrong. The CDR3 has 16 residues. The germline CDR1 and CDR2 sequences are MDHEN and SYDVKM.

CDR3 protein: CASSYTADYEQYF. DNA of the CDR3: TGTGCCAGCAGTTATACGGCCGACTACGAGCAGTACTTC. The chain recombines TRBV6-5 with TRBJ2-5, with unresolved D. The J call may be faulty, since TRBJ2-7 better matches the DNA end. The germline V gene has CDR1 MNHEY and CDR2 SVGAGI. The CDR3 extends over 13 amino acids.

This rearrangement joins TRBV7-2 to TRBJ2-1; no definite D call. The CDR3 spans 15 residues. Germline assignment: CDR1 SGHTA and CDR2 FQGNSA. The V and J ends lost 0 bases and 0 bases respectively, with 6 bases between them. The CDR3 bases are TGTGCCAGCAGCTTAGCATACAGCTCCTACAATGAGCAGTTCTTC. Its protein product is CASSLAYSSYNEQFF.

The genes are TRBV5-4 and TRBJ2-4; D perhaps matches TRBD2 (5 bases). CDR3 length: 17 amino acids. Between the trimmed V and J ends, which lost 3 bases and 1 base, there was a span of 17 bases. The germline gives CDR1 SGHNT, CDR2 YYREEE (reference sequence). The CDR3 sequence: CASSSWTRGSAKNIQYF. CDR3 DNA sequence: TGTGCCAGCAGCTCCTGGACTCGCGGGTCGGCCAAAAACATTCAGTACTTC.

V is TRBV9 and J is TRBJ2-5; maybe TRBD1 (5 bases). The ends were cut back, 0 bases at V and 5 bases at J, with 8 bases in the middle. Germline CDR1 is SGDLS and CDR2 is YYNGEE. The CDR3 consists of 13 residues. Here the CDR3 DNA reads TGTGCCAGCAGCGTAGGAAGGGGTGAGACCCAGTACTTC. Translation gives CASSVGRGETQYF.

The gene calls are TRBV29-1 and TRBJ1-1; TRBD1 might be the D (6 bases). Germline assignment: CDR1 SQVTM and CDR2 ANQGSEA. The CDR3 consists of 11 residues. V dropped 7 bases and J dropped 6 bases, with 12 bases sitting between them. The DNA of the CDR3 is TGCAGCGGGAAACAGGGACCTGAAGCTTTCTTT. Translation gives CSGKQGPEAFF.

The J gene is TRBJ2-3, the V gene TRBV4-3; 12 bases fit TRBD1. CDR3 length equals 19 residues. J gave up 5 bases and V 0 bases, and 12 bases lay outside the gene matches. Germline V gives CDR1 LGHNA, CDR2 YSLEER. CDR3 amino acids: CASSQDLPRGQGAVDTQYF. DNA of the CDR3: TGCGCCAGCAGCCAAGACCTCCCCCGGGGACAGGGGGCTGTAGATACGCAGTATTTT.

The V and J genes are TRBV7-6 and TRBJ2-5; 10 bases fit TRBD1. Losses at the gene ends were 4 bases for V and 0 bases for J; bases not matched to a gene: 5. The CDR3 totals 16 residues. Germline CDR1 reads SGHVS; CDR2 reads FNYEAQ. The CDR3 DNA is TGTGCCAGCAGCTCCGGACAGGGGGTGAACCAAGAGACCCAGTACTTC. As protein: CASSSGQGVNQETQYF.